The entry below describes one T cell receptor beta chain. The clone's antigen remains unknown. Nothing much larger sits one base from this clone, and base qualities are not available. Library method: the immunoSEQ multiplex PCR assay. The multiplex PCR relied on a mix of 60 forward primers for TCR Vbeta segments and 13 reverse primers for TCR Jbeta segments. The CDR3 region of rearranged TCR beta genes was amplified from genomic DNA with a multiplex PCR assay. On the Illumina HiSeq System, the amplified TCR beta libraries were sequenced as 87-base-pair reads. In the source study's methods: A later analysis counted some 80 million unique TCR beta chains across the 670 or so repertoires, and around 9.9 million of these chains were shared by at least two donors. Raw reads were error-corrected and collapsed into unique sequences with a nearest-neighbor algorithm that merged closely related sequences to remove PCR and sequencing errors. V, D and J gene segments were assigned by aligning CDR3 sequences to IMGT reference sequences. Each retained sequence needed at least a six-nucleotide match to both a V gene segment and a J gene segment. A rearrangement was called productive if the CDR3 had no stop codons and remained in frame with V and J, and every other rearrangement was called non-productive. CDR3 was defined according to IMGT convention as the region running from the second conserved V-encoded cysteine to the conserved J-encoded phenylalanine. Sequences without an unambiguous match to a single V gene segment were excluded from the earlier analysis of about 630 of the donors. An earlier analysis of a few hundred of the donors called V segments functional above 56.7% productive rearrangements and segregating when the between-donor standard deviation exceeded 5%. To diagnose cytomegalovirus status from the catalog of TCR beta chain sequences, a statistical classification framework was built. In a later analysis, TCR nucleotide sequences were compared against IMGT/GENE-DB human TR gene sequences so that V and J genes could be assigned. A later analysis assigned CDR3 sequences and most-parsimonious VDJ recombination scenarios with the TCRdist pipeline. In a later analysis, each TCR beta chain was defined by its CDR3 amino acid sequence together with its V-gene family, and reads without a unique V-gene family were excluded. To address suspected cross-contamination and a sequencing artifact, a later analysis removed approximately 600 highly shared, low-generation-probability nucleotide sequences. For each public chain, a later analysis derived a clonal expansion index from normalized ranks of inferred template counts within each repertoire. A later analysis computed generation probabilities with a VDJ recombination model fitted to out-of-frame rearrangements, and checked the results against IGoR. A later analysis scored TCR-TCR, TCR-HLA and TCR-CMV co-occurrence with hypergeometric tests, applying a repertoire-size bias correction to TCR pairs. To estimate false discovery rates, a later analysis permuted the HLA or CMV assignments 20 times. In a later analysis, co-occurring TCRs were grouped with DBSCAN, and TCRdist sequence similarity was added when clustering was performed within HLA-allele-positive subsets. Repertoires with fewer than 30,000 or more than 120,000 public chains were left out of co-occurrence clustering, as were five repertoires with anomalous nucleotide sharing. As stored in TCRdb, this immuneACCESS dataset retains in-frame rearrangements with V and J assigned. A fraction of the clones does not appear; measured against another copy, unresolved V genes explain less than half of the discrepancy, and the remainder lacks a known reason. Clonal size and the V and J genes are those of that table, whereas D and trimming came from the DNA. Present in this sample are 150,000 or so clones, more than 60% of which were seen just once. More than 10% of the sample is held by the ten biggest clonotypes.

This sample was taken from a study of cytomegalovirus exposure and HLA in healthy donors listed by TCRdb under 2017. The study in broad terms: An earlier analysis of several hundred of the donors reported more than 250 Gb of sequence data and roughly 110 million unique TCR beta sequences from roughly 180 million T cells. In a later genetic analysis, genome-wide SNP genotypes for about three fifths of the roughly 670 donors were used, and that subset was treated as a discovery cohort. A separate validation cohort of roughly 130 different subjects was used in addition to the 666-subject first cohort. The study was designed to test whether signatures of past pathogen exposure could be identified by cataloging public T cell receptors. Among around 400 genotyped donors of the cohort, an average of around 250,000 unique TCR beta nucleotide sequences was sequenced per donor, of which roughly 18% were non-productive. An early release that covered roughly 600 HLA-typed donors contained approximately 300 gigabases of sequencing data and about 84 million unique TCR sequences. In an earlier analysis of about 590 of the donors, high-throughput TCR beta sequencing was used to judge whether each TCR beta V gene segment behaved as functional or pseudogenic. Alongside the repertoire data, information on donor age, sex, ethnicity and CMV serostatus was compiled. A few DR-DQ haplotypes were handled as single units for association and clustering because linkage in the cohort was strong. To predict cytomegalovirus infection status, the study combined high-throughput TCR immunosequencing, statistical association of individual TCRs with disease status, and machine learning. Among the roughly 430 genotyped donors, approximately 81% belonged to the genetic ancestry cluster associated with self-reported Caucasian donors. Typing coverage varied by locus: roughly 620-640 donors for A, B, C, DRB1 and DQB1; approximately 560 for DQA1; nearly 610 for DPA1; more than 450 for DPB1. Class I and class II HLA loci were covered by the typing at four-digit resolution. All discovery cohort repertoires had been generated using a single sequencing platform. In the later analysis, no new phenotypic data were used to find candidate immune exposures; instead, reliance was placed on TCR beta sequences and their occurrence across donors. Using immunosequencing, the study profiled T cell repertoires from 500 to 800 subjects and related those repertoires to cytomegalovirus serostatus. To study patterns of TCR occurrence, a later analysis re-analyzed previously published TCR beta repertoires from 666 donors and added high-resolution HLA genotyping. Overall study results and their limits: A total of 150 or so TCR beta chains were listed by the study as associated with cytomegalovirus. The earlier analysis of 587 of the donors excluded around 17 rarely observed V segments, including chromosome 9 orphons, because counts were too low. In vitro tests confirmed that a few of the cytomegalovirus-associated TCR beta chains recognize cytomegalovirus antigens. A later analysis found that most CMV-associated TCR beta chains appeared HLA-restricted, with HLA associations seemingly driven largely by CMV exposure. A later analysis found that TCR association rates varied across HLA loci, with DRB1 alleles showing the most associated TCRs and HLA-C alleles the fewest. The only immune exposure information available for the cohort was CMV serostatus. While some public TCRs were present in many individuals, most TCR sequences turned up only very rarely across donors. Broadly in line with IMGT annotations, most TCR beta V segments showed up in productive rearrangements about 87% or about 30% of the time in an earlier analysis of several hundred of the donors. The classifier was reported to diagnose cytomegalovirus status with high specificity and sensitivity in both the original and validation cohorts. A further reported finding was that TCR beta sequences accurately predicted the HLA-A and HLA-B alleles for most subjects in the first cohort. In a later analysis, more than 15,000 TCR beta sequences were associated with specific HLA alleles at a false discovery rate of 0.05. In a later analysis, several top co-occurrence clusters were reported to appear linked to parvovirus B19, influenza, CMV and Epstein-Barr virus. A later analysis found that HLA-associated TCR beta chains were more clonally expanded and had lower generation probabilities than equally common non-associated chains. According to a later genetic analysis, donors in an Asian-associated ancestry cluster had fewer N-insertions in productive TCRs than the approximately 700-donor mean. V-gene and J-gene trimming of TCR beta chains was associated with a missense DCLRE1C variant in a later genetic analysis, and the association was replicated in an independent cohort. Linkage disequilibrium might explain the correlated functional status among segregating V segments, but an unknown experimental factor could not be ruled out. The presence/absence analyses assumed that sequencing depth was roughly uniform across donors, and that assumption may not be true. A cluster of highly shared sequence variants was judged likely to be a technical artifact of the sequencing pipeline. When HLA alleles, especially DR and DQ, strongly co-occurred, TCR associations were difficult to assign to individual alleles. It was suggested by the authors that the approach could potentially be generalized to other disease states and immunological phenotypes. Because some donors lacked HLA typing at each locus, the association tests relied only on the typed subset. The cohort was sequenced for TCR beta chains only, and without alpha or paired-chain data the features that could be detected were limited.

In total, 500 to 700 healthy bone marrow donors made up the cohort. At the time of sampling, all cohort members were nominally healthy, though unrecorded immune exposures were likely present. The donor was CMV seropositive and belonged to the group of 250 to 300 seropositive cohort members. A peripheral blood sample was provided by each donor, and peripheral blood mononuclear cells were used for TCR beta sequencing. The Qiagen DNeasy Blood Extraction Kit was used to extract genomic DNA from the blood cell samples. The receptor comes from a man in his forties in good health and CMV-seropositive. Sequencing was done on a sample of PBMCs.

DNA sequence: TGTGCCAGCAGCCCAAGCGGGACCTACGAGCAGTACTTC. The resulting protein is CASSPSGTYEQYF. Recombination joined TRBV7-2 with TRBJ2-7, with TRBD2 identical over 7 junction bases. Inclusive of the bounding cysteine and phenylalanine, the CDR3 is 13 residues long. The read is trimmed to its CDR3 DNA, 39 bases read in frame from base 1. Relative to germline, V is missing 5 bases and J is missing 2 bases, with 3 bases of the junction outside any gene match. From the germline V gene, CDR1 is SGHTA and CDR2 is FQGNSA. Joined to the reference TRBV7-2 and TRBJ2-7 proteins, this CDR3 gives the full variable domain: GAGVSQSPSNKVTEKGKDVELRCDPISGHTALYWYRQSLGQGLEFLIYFQGNSAPDKSGLPSDRFSAERTGGSVSTLTIQRTQQEDSAVYLCASSPSGTYEQYFGPGTRLTVT.